The 19 T cell receptor beta chains below all came from one sample that was sequenced in a study of beta chain features in type 1 diabetes (dated by TCRdb to 2016 to 2019). The library was generated by the immunoSEQ multiplex PCR assay. The entire amount of isolated RNA was reverse transcribed using the High Capacity cDNA Reverse Transcription Kit, so the sequenced TCRB transcripts were expressed ones. TCRdb re-hosts the immuneACCESS table, in-frame sequences only. Its copies lack some clones; in the studies checked, an unresolved V gene accounts for under half of them, and the cause for the rest is not known. The sample has around 170,000 clones on record, 9% to 10% of them singletons. The leading ten clones occupy over 2% of the sample. Sequencing input: central memory CD4+ T cells from blood. The source is a woman under 30 in good health.

The chain links TRBV4-3 to TRBJ2-4; TRBD1 aligns across 8 bases. With V trimmed by 0 bases and J by 5 bases, 6 bases remained unmatched. The CDR3 runs to 16 residues. CDR1 is LGHNA, CDR2 YSLEER, per germline. The CDR3 reads CASSQDYSTGENIQYF. CDR3 nucleotide sequence: TGCGCCAGCAGCCAAGATTACTCGACAGGGGAAAACATTCAGTACTTC.

This clone was recorded at least ten times. V usage is TRBV5-1 and J usage is TRBJ2-5; D unclear. CDR3 length: 15 amino acids. V was clipped by 4 bases and J by 0 bases, with 13 bases between them. Germline CDR1 SGHRS, CDR2 YFSETQ. DNA for the CDR3: TGCGCCAGCAGCCCAAGCCTCCGAAACCAAGAGACCCAGTACTTC. Translated: CASSPSLRNQETQYF.

This clone was detected a few times. The V gene is TRBV21-1, the J gene TRBJ1-2; the table calls TRBD1, which could not be checked here. TRBV21-1 is a pseudogene segment. The CDR3 spans 17 residues. The CDR3 DNA reads TGTGCCAGCACCATCTTTAGGGGACAGCGCCCTAACTATGGCTACACCTTC. Amino acids: CASTIFRGQRPNYGYTF.

DNA for the CDR3: TGTGCCAGCAGCCCCTCCCAGCGGGGGGGCACAGATACGCAGTATTTT. Protein product: CASSPSQRGGTDTQYF. The chain employs TRBV5-4 and TRBJ2-3, with 9 bases aligning to TRBD2. The ends lost 4 bases at V and 1 base at J; junction bases unmatched: 7. Germline CDR1 and CDR2: SGHNT and YYREEE (reference sequence). The CDR3 loop spans 16 amino acids.

The rearrangement joins TRBV6-5 to TRBJ2-7, with D perhaps matching TRBD1 (5 bases). The ends were cut back, 9 bases at V and 0 bases at J, with 12 bases in the middle. Germline CDR1 is MNHEY and CDR2 is SVGAGI. This CDR3 comprises 13 residues. In DNA form, the CDR3 reads TGTGCCAGTGGACACTGGAACTCCTACGAGCAGTACTTC. This encodes CASGHWNSYEQYF.

The chain is built from TRBV5-4 and TRBJ2-4, with D possibly being TRBD2 (6 bases). CDR3 length equals 14 residues. Germline CDR1 and CDR2: SGHNT and YYREEE (reference sequence). The germline V and J ends were trimmed by 3 bases and 0 bases, with 7 bases remaining between them. CDR3 residues: CASSSGLAKNIQYF. CDR3 sequence (DNA): TGTGCCAGCAGCTCGGGACTAGCCAAAAACATTCAGTACTTC. Full variable domain (outside the CDR3, taken from reference TRBV5-4 and TRBJ2-4): ETGVTQSPTHLIKTRGQQVTLRCSSQSGHNTVSWYQQALGQGPQFIFQYYREEENGRGNFPPRFSGLQFPNYSSELNVNALELDDSALYLCASSSGLAKNIQYFGAGTRLSVL.

The gene calls are TRBV4-1 and TRBJ2-3; D not certain. Germline V gives CDR1 MGHRA, CDR2 YSYEKL. CDR3 size: 13 residues. The germline V and J ends were trimmed by 2 bases and 0 bases, with 3 bases remaining between them. CDR3 nucleotide sequence: TGCGCCAGCAGCCAACGTAGCACAGATACGCAGTATTTT. The encoded protein is CASSQRSTDTQYF.

This clone has more than one count but fewer than ten. The chain has TRBV6-5 and TRBJ2-7, with D maybe TRBD1 (7 bases). The V end was cut by 8 bases, the J end by 4 bases, with 21 bases between. The CDR3 sequence is 15 residues long. Germline assignment: CDR1 MNHEY and CDR2 SVGAGI. The CDR3 nucleotides read TGTGCCAGCGGGAAAGGGGGGACAGCTTCTTACGAGCAGTACTTC. Its translation: CASGKGGTASYEQYF.

This clone was counted only a few times. The chain uses TRBV19 and TRBJ2-1, with TRBD2 matching 8 bases. This CDR3 has 15 amino acids. With 7 bases clipped from V and 4 bases from J, the junction kept 9 bases outside the gene matches. CDR1 and CDR2 from the germline V gene are LNHDA and SQIVND (reference sequence). CDR3 in DNA: TGTGCCAGTACCCCTCGGGCTAGCGGGTACAATGAGCAGTTCTTC. Its translation: CASTPRASGYNEQFF.

The chain carries TRBV5-1 and TRBJ2-1; 10 nucleotides line up with TRBD1. This CDR3 spans 16 amino acids. From germline, CDR1 is SGHRS and CDR2 YFSETQ. Trimming took 4 bases from V and 4 from J; bases not matched to a gene: 8. DNA for the CDR3: TGCGCCAGCAGCCTAGGCGGGGACAGGGGTTACAATGAGCAGTTCTTC. Translating gives CASSLGGDRGYNEQFF.

This clone was counted a few times. The rearrangement links TRBV5-1 to TRBJ2-2, with D unresolved. The CDR3 loop spans 14 amino acids. The V gene lost 2 bases and the J gene lost 4 bases, with 9 bases spanning the gap. Germline CDR1 SGHRS, CDR2 YFSETQ. The CDR3: CASSLSKSTGELFF. Written as DNA, the CDR3 is TGCGCCAGCAGCTTAAGCAAGAGCACCGGGGAGCTGTTTTTT.

This clone has just a few counts. The rearrangement joins TRBV11-2 to TRBJ1-2; no clear D. Trimming removed 5 bases from V and 8 bases from J, with 18 bases in between. The CDR3 spans 14 residues. CDR1 SGHAT and CDR2 FQNNGV come from the germline V gene. The CDR3 DNA follows: TGTGCCAGCAGCCAACGGATGGGTTCCAGGGGCTACACCTTC. It specifies CASSQRMGSRGYTF.

The chain is built from TRBV6-5 and TRBJ2-1; 9 bases are a match to TRBD1. With V trimmed by 6 bases and J by 5 bases, 5 bases remained unmatched. CDR1 is MNHEY and CDR2 is SVGAGI in the germline V gene. The CDR3 extends over 14 amino acids. This CDR3 reads CASSGQGNHNEQFF. The CDR3 nucleotides read TGTGCCAGCAGCGGACAGGGGAACCACAATGAGCAGTTCTTC.

The chain couples TRBV18 to TRBJ2-7, with 11 bases lining up with TRBD1. The V gene's germline CDR1 is KGHSH and CDR2 LQKENI. Losses at the gene ends were 3 bases for V and 3 bases for J; bases not matched to a gene: 4. The CDR3 length is 15 residues. The CDR3 loop is CASSPWDRGNYEQYF. CDR3 nucleotides: TGTGCCAGCTCACCTTGGGACAGGGGGAACTACGAGCAGTACTTC.

The chain joins TRBV19 to TRBJ1-5; a weak D match, TRBD1 (5 bases). Trimming removed 7 bases from V and 7 bases from J, with 17 bases in between. The germline CDR1 and CDR2 sequences are LNHDA and SQIVND (reference sequence). The CDR3 contains 14 residues. This chain's CDR3 is CASTVSGRGQPQHF. CDR3 nucleotides: TGTGCCAGTACTGTGTCGGGGCGGGGGCAGCCCCAGCATTTT. The entire variable domain, with the rest obtained from reference TRBV19 and TRBJ1-5, is as follows: DGGITQSPKYLFRKEGQNVTLSCEQNLNHDAMYWYRQDPGQGLRLIYYSQIVNDFQKGDIAEGYSVSREKKESFPLTVTSAQKNPTAFYLCASTVSGRGQPQHFGDGTRLSIL.

The chain recombines TRBV9 with TRBJ2-2; D gene uncertain. V was pared by 2 bases and J by 3 bases, with 14 bases between. Germline V gene sequence: CDR1 SGDLS, CDR2 YYNGEE. The CDR3 spans 16 residues. The DNA for the CDR3 is TGTGCCAGCAGCGTCACAGCCTTTACAGACACCGGGGAGCTGTTTTTT. Protein sequence: CASSVTAFTDTGELFF.

This clone was found a few times. The chain carries TRBV5-6 and TRBJ2-2, with TRBD1 identical over 9 bases. V trimming: 5 bases; J trimming: 5 bases; junction bases outside the gene matches: 10. Germline loops: CDR1 SGHDT, CDR2 YYEEEE. The CDR3 consists of 16 residues. The CDR3 region has the DNA TGTGCCAGCAGATATACAGGGGGCGCTGGGACCGGGGAGCTGTTTTTT. It specifies CASRYTGGAGTGELFF. The variable domain in full, with the rest retrieved from reference TRBV5-6 and TRBJ2-2, is DAGVTQSPTHLIKTRGQQVTLRCSPKSGHDTVSWYQQALGQGPQFIFQYYEEEERQRGNFPDRFSGHQFPNYSSELNVNALLLGDSALYLCASRYTGGAGTGELFFGEGSRLTVL.

The DNA of the CDR3 is TGTGCCAGTAGGGCTAGCGGGGGAAAGACCCAGTACTTC. Translated, it gives CASRASGGKTQYF. This chain connects TRBV19 to TRBJ2-5, with 10 bases aligning to TRBD2. CDR1 and CDR2 (germline): LNHDA, SQIVND (reference sequence). V gave up 6 bases and J gave up 6 bases; unmatched junction bases: 4. The CDR3 extends over 13 amino acids.

The chain joins TRBV7-2 to TRBJ2-5; D unresolved. Trimming stripped 6 bases from V and 5 bases from J, with 13 bases between. The CDR3 runs 13 residues. CDR1 is SGHTA, CDR2 FQGNSA, per germline. This CDR3 is CASSLLRWETQYF. In DNA, the CDR3 is TGTGCCAGCAGTTTATTGCGCTGGGAGACCCAGTACTTC.